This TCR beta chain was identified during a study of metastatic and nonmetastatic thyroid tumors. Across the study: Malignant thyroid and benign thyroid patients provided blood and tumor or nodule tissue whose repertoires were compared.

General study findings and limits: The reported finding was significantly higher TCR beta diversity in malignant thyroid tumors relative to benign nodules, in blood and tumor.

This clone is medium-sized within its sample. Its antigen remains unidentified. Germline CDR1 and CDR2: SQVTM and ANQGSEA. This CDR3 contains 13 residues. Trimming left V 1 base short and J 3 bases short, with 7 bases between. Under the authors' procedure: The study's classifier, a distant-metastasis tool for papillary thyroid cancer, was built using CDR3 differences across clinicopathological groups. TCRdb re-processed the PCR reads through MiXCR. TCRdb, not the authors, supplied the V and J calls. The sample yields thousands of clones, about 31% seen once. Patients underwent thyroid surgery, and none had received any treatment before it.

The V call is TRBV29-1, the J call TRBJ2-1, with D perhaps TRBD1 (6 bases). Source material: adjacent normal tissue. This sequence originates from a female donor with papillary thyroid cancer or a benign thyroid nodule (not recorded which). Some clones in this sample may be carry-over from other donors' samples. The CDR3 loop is CSVEGTDYNEQFF. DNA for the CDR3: TGCAGCGTTGAAGGGACAGACTACAATGAGCAGTTCTTC.